A selection of T cell receptor beta chains follows, all from one sample in a study of T cell responses to AZD1222 COVID-19 vaccine. The protocol was immunoSEQ multiplex PCR, while the TCRdb copy is restricted to in-frame clones and leaves out a portion. The profile shows about 110,000 clones, 90% to 95% of them singletons. The sample consisted of peripheral blood, taken on day 0 of AZD1222 vaccination. These receptors were collected from an adult in good health. Each CDR3 is given with its conserved first and last residue. Each record gives: D gene, J gene, V gene, CDR3 length, clone size, CDR3 protein, CDR3 DNA. The D gene is left open where the match is weak. Some rows have no size entry. The others give once, few or many, or a class for an expanded clone.

>TRBD1|TRBJ1-2|TRBV4-2|15|once
CASSQSGQGDYGYTF
TGTGCCAGCAGCCAGTCGGGACAGGGAGACTATGGCTACACCTTC
>TRBD1|TRBJ1-3|TRBV18|16|once
CASSRGQGGTGNTIYF
TGTGCCAGCTCACGCGGACAGGGGGGAACTGGAAACACCATATATTTT
>TRBD1|TRBJ2-2|TRBV7-2|15|.
CASRITGGNTGELFF
TGTGCCAGCAGAATAACAGGGGGCAACACCGGGGAGCTGTTTTTT
>TRBD2|TRBJ2-1|TRBV7-2|16|.
CASSFGGAGTYNEQFF
TGTGCCAGCAGCTTTGGGGGAGCGGGGACGTACAATGAGCAGTTCTTC
>TRBD1|TRBJ1-1|TRBV7-2|15|.
CASSRELDRDTEAFF
TGTGCCAGCAGCCGGGAGCTAGACAGGGACACTGAAGCTTTCTTT
>TRBD2|TRBJ2-3|TRBV7-2|16|.
CASSGRTSGFTDTQYF
TGTGCCAGCAGCGGGCGGACTAGCGGGTTCACAGATACGCAGTATTTT
>TRBD1|TRBJ1-3|TRBV7-9|16|.
CASSFTGESSGNTIYF
TGTGCCAGCAGCTTCACAGGGGAGAGCTCTGGAAACACCATATATTTT
>.|TRBJ1-2|TRBV7-8|14|.
CASKRSPQDYGYTF
TGTGCCAGCAAACGATCACCCCAGGACTATGGCTACACCTTC
>.|TRBJ1-2|TRBV29-1|13|.
CSVDGWSGRGYTF
TGCAGCGTTGACGGGTGGTCAGGGAGGGGCTACACCTTC
>.|TRBJ1-2|TRBV6-5|12|.
CAITPSIYGYTF
TGTGCCATCACCCCGTCGATCTATGGCTACACCTTC
>.|TRBJ2-3|TRBV6-2/TRBV6-3|14|.
CASSLGVETDTQYF
TGTGCCAGCAGTCTGGGGGTAGAGACAGATACGCAGTATTTT
>.|TRBJ1-6|TRBV4-1|15|.
CASSQIGPRDSPLHF
TGCGCCAGCAGCCAAATAGGCCCGCGGGATTCACCCCTCCACTTT
>.|TRBJ1-4|TRBV4-3|17|.
CASSQVLSVGSNEKLFF
TGCGCCAGCAGCCAAGTGCTGTCTGTAGGATCTAATGAAAAACTGTTTTTT
>TRBD1|TRBJ1-2|TRBV2|12|.
CASSDIGTGSTF
TGTGCCAGCAGTGATATCGGGACAGGGTCCACCTTC
>.|TRBJ1-5|TRBV19|13|.
CASSTQKGQPQHF
TGTGCCAGTAGTACCCAAAAGGGGCAGCCCCAGCATTTT
>TRBD2|TRBJ2-3|TRBV6-4|16|.
CASSVPGLAVRDTQYF
TGTGCCAGCAGTGTTCCGGGACTAGCGGTTAGAGATACGCAGTATTTT
>.|TRBJ2-1|TRBV6-5|13|once
CASSPRGRSEQFF
TGTGCCAGCAGTCCGCGGGGACGGAGTGAGCAGTTCTTC
>TRBD1|TRBJ1-2|TRBV6-2/TRBV6-3|15|.
CASSYDRGNFYGYTF
TGTGCCAGCAGTTACGACAGGGGGAATTTCTATGGCTACACCTTC
>.|TRBJ1-5|TRBV11-3|17|.
CASSLVRGTKSNQPQHF
TGTGCCAGCAGCTTAGTCCGGGGGACAAAGAGCAATCAGCCCCAGCATTTT
>TRBD1|TRBJ1-2|TRBV7-2|15|.
CASSLYGQGEGGYTF
TGTGCCAGCAGCTTATACGGACAGGGGGAGGGTGGCTACACCTTC
>.|TRBJ1-2|TRBV5-1|14|.
CASSLGQSNYGYTF
TGCGCCAGCAGTCTAGGGCAGTCAAATTATGGCTACACCTTC
>TRBD1|TRBJ2-7|TRBV5-1|15|.
CASSLLARDSTQQYF
TGCGCCAGCAGCCTGTTGGCCCGGGACAGCACACAGCAGTACTTC
>.|TRBJ2-3|TRBV11-2|11|few
CASSLLDTQYF
TGTGCCAGCAGCTTATTGGATACGCAGTATTTT
>TRBD2|TRBJ2-1|TRBV4-3|18|.
CASSQDPSGLSSYNEQFF
TGCGCCAGCAGCCAAGATCCTAGCGGATTGAGCTCCTACAATGAGCAGTTCTTC
>.|TRBJ2-6|TRBV7-2|17|.
CASSLTRTPSGANVLTF
TGTGCCAGCAGCTTAACCCGGACACCCTCTGGGGCCAACGTCCTGACTTTC
>.|TRBJ2-7|TRBV10-2|17|.
CASSESWFRGRDYEQYF
TGCGCCAGCAGTGAATCATGGTTTCGCGGCAGAGACTACGAGCAGTACTTC
>TRBD1|TRBJ1-4|TRBV6-6|13|.
CASSYRGREKLFF
TGTGCCAGCAGTTACAGGGGGCGAGAAAAACTGTTTTTT
>TRBD2|TRBJ2-5|TRBV7-9|17|.
CASSTRRVAGDRETQYF
TGTGCCAGCAGCACGCGAAGGGTAGCGGGGGACCGAGAGACCCAGTACTTC
>TRBD1|TRBJ2-3|TRBV9|13|once
CASSTGGTDTQYF
TGTGCCAGCAGCACAGGGGGTACAGATACGCAGTATTTT
>TRBD1|TRBJ2-7|TRBV10-3|14|.
CAITKGQEYYEQYF
TGTGCCATCACCAAGGGACAGGAATACTACGAGCAGTACTTC
>TRBD1|TRBJ1-1|TRBV5-5|13|.
CASSGTGEVIAFF
TGTGCCAGCAGCGGAACAGGGGAGGTCATAGCTTTCTTT
>TRBD1|TRBJ1-1|TRBV10-3|15|.
CATSDPGQSNTEAFF
TGTGCCACCTCAGATCCGGGACAGAGTAACACTGAAGCTTTCTTT
>.|TRBJ1-6|TRBV2|15|once
CASRGGGTLNSPLHF
TGTGCCAGCAGGGGTGGGGGAACGTTGAATTCACCCCTCCACTTT
>TRBD1|TRBJ1-2|TRBV7-2|15|.
CASSSTGQGTYGYTF
TGTGCCAGCAGCTCAACGGGACAGGGCACCTATGGCTACACCTTC
>.|TRBJ2-2|TRBV6-5|15|once
CASSQTQGFAGELFF
TGTGCCAGCAGTCAGACTCAGGGGTTCGCCGGGGAGCTGTTTTTT
>.|TRBJ1-3|TRBV21-1|14|.
CASIAGTGCRSIYF
TGTGCCAGCATCGCCGGGACAGGGTGTAGATCCATATATTTT
>.|TRBJ1-2|TRBV30|13|.
CAWSSGQGNGYTF
TGTGCCTGGAGTAGCGGGCAGGGGAACGGCTACACCTTC